The rows below give T cell receptor beta chains drawn from one sample of a study of cytomegalovirus exposure and HLA in healthy donors. The data were produced by immunoSEQ multiplex PCR, yet TCRdb's version contains in-frame clones alone and is incomplete. The sample records about 130,000 clones, around nine tenths being singletons. The material sequenced was PBMCs. All receptors come from a man aged 25 to 45 in good health and CMV-seronegative. The CDR3 runs from the conserved cysteine through the conserved F or W. D genes are given only for firm matches. Only part of the rows carry a size: once, few, many, or a class if the clone is expanded.

>-|-|TRBV9|TRBJ1-5
TGTGCCAGCAGCGTAGCGCGTCCCCCGGGGGGGGGACTGCAGCCCCAGCATTTT
CASSVARPPGGGLQPQHF
>-|-|TRBV6-1|TRBJ2-7
TGTGCCAGCAGTGAGGTCCTGGGCCTGACAGGCTACGAGCAGTACTTC
CASSEVLGLTGYEQYF
>-|-|TRBV5-5|TRBJ1-1
TGTGCCAGCAGCTTGTGGTCTCGCTACGGGGACTGGGCGAACACTGAAGCTTTCTTT
CASSLWSRYGDWANTEAFF
>-|TRBD2|TRBV2|TRBJ2-7
TGTGCCAGCAGGAGGGGGACTAGCGTGACCTCCTACGAGCAGTACTTC
CASRRGTSVTSYEQYF
>-|-|TRBV21-1|TRBJ1-2
TGTGCCAGCAGCTCAACCTTCAGGGGACGGGCCTATGGCTACACCTTC
CASSSTFRGRAYGYTF
>once|-|TRBV6-1|TRBJ2-3
TGTGCCAGCAGTGAATTGGTTAGCGGCACAGATACGCAGTATTTT
CASSELVSGTDTQYF
>-|-|TRBV15|TRBJ1-1
TGTGCCACCAGCATGGGGCAGGAAACTGAAGCTTTCTTT
CATSMGQETEAFF
>-|-|TRBV7-9|TRBJ2-7
TGTGCCAGCAGCGACCACACGATACTAAGCTACGAGCAGTACTTC
CASSDHTILSYEQYF
>-|-|TRBV2|TRBJ1-2
TGTGCCAGCAGGGTAGATGCTAAGAATGGCTACACCTTC
CASRVDAKNGYTF
>-|-|TRBV12-5|TRBJ2-7
TGTGCTAGTGGTTTGGTTACTGCCCCGTACGAGCAGTACTTC
CASGLVTAPYEQYF
>-|-|TRBV10-3|TRBJ1-1
TGTGCCATCAGTGAGTCGCAGGGCACGAACACTGAAGCTTTCTTT
CAISESQGTNTEAFF
>-|TRBD2|TRBV5-4|TRBJ2-7
TGTGCCAGCAGCTCCGGGACTAGCGGGACCTACGAGCAGTACTTC
CASSSGTSGTYEQYF
>-|TRBD1|TRBV5-4|TRBJ1-2
TGTGCCAGCAGCCCCAGGACAGGGTGGGCTATGGGCTACACCTTC
CASSPRTGWAMGYTF
>-|-|TRBV18|TRBJ1-3
TGTGCCAGCTCACCGAGGGAAGACCCGTTTTACACCATATATTTT
CASSPREDPFYTIYF
>-|TRBD2|TRBV7-3|TRBJ2-7
TGTGCCAGCAGCTCACCGAGCGGGAGGCGAAACGAGCAGTACTTC
CASSSPSGRRNEQYF